This TCR beta chain is from a study of control samples from healthy donors and cancer patients. The protocol was immunoSEQ multiplex PCR, while the TCRdb copy is restricted to in-frame clones and leaves out a portion. The sample lists about 160,000 clones; about 94% were seen once. The V and J ends lost 7 bases and 8 bases, in that order; junction bases with no gene match: 8. The CDR3 length is 15 residues. CDR1 is MDHEN, CDR2 SYDVKM, per germline. The clonotype comes from a woman in her forties in good health. V gene TRBV28 combines with J gene TRBJ1-4, with TRBD1 matching over 12 bases. The sequencing input was blood. The CDR3 region is CASTMGQGAGEKLFF. CDR3 nucleotides: TGTGCCAGCACCATGGGACAGGGGGCTGGGGAAAAACTGTTTTTT.